This T cell receptor beta chain was sequenced during a study of blood T cell repertoires in COVID-19 (dated by TCRdb to the early 2020s). General notes on the study: Samples covering the acute and convalescent phases of COVID-19 were provided by collaborators in the United States, Italy and Spain. The prospective study material was composed of cDNA or gDNA derived from T cells, B-cell-depleted T cells, or PBMCs. The dataset comprised deeply sampled blood TCRbeta repertoires from subjects exposed to, actively infected with, or recovered from COVID-19. The repertoires were released in a freely available public database intended as a resource for research on the immune response to SARS-CoV-2. Samples came from the ongoing ImmuneRACE study (first 160 participants) plus 1,254 subjects from 6 global collaborators. A de-identified subject ID, COVID-19 status, age in years and sex were almost always included in the sample metadata. HLA class I and class II types, where available, came from metadata supplied by the sample provider rather than from assay-based typing. Beyond this particular receptor, the publication reports: The amount of clinical and demographic metadata varied by source and participant and was provided uncurated.

The immunoSEQ Assay, a bias-controlled multiplex PCR, was used to amplify TCRbeta CDR3 regions from genomic DNA. The authors processed their data as follows. The number of nucleated cells in each sample was estimated by amplification of reference gene primers within the assay. To quantify the absolute abundance of each unique TCRbeta CDR3 rearrangement, sequence reads were collapsed and filtered. For each sample, productive Simpson clonality was calculated as the square root of Simpson's diversity index over productive rearrangements. The clones in this table, taken by TCRdb from immuneACCESS, are in-frame only. Not every clone is retained; where verified, under half of the shortfall comes from an unresolved V gene, and the cause of the rest is unknown. D and trimming come from the DNA, and the V and J calls and clone size come from that table. In all, the sample holds about 320,000 clones, and approximately 85% of those were seen once. The ten largest account for roughly 7% of the sample.

The collaborating institutions used their own protocols to collect whole blood in K2EDTA tubes. For TCRbeta analysis, collaborators shipped samples as frozen whole blood, isolated PBMCs, or DNA extracted from either of those sample types. This clone was seen once. No cognate antigen has been identified for it. No per-base quality is available; no much larger clone lies one base away. V sheds 1 base and J sheds 6 bases, leaving 10 bases between their ends. The CDR3 sequence holds 13 residues, the cysteine and phenylalanine included. Just CDR3 DNA is preserved here, 39 bases in frame from base 1. The germline V gene sets CDR1 to SGHRS and CDR2 to YFSETQ.

Sequencing was performed on peripheral blood. The rearrangement joined TRBV5-1 to TRBJ1-2; perhaps TRBD1 is the D gene, with 6 bases matching. This TCR derives from a human donor in a cohort sampled during active COVID-19. The CDR3 loop reads CASSLPRDNGYTF. The base sequence is TGCGCCAGCAGCTTGCCAAGGGACAATGGCTACACCTTC.